The 30 T cell receptor beta chains listed next were all sequenced from one sample in a study of OX40 agonist ivuxolimab in advanced cancers. The table came from immunoSEQ multiplex PCR; TCRdb's copy has only in-frame clones and leaves some out. The sample includes around 30,000 clones, about nine tenths of them seen just once. Sequencing used CD4+ or CD8+ T cells sorted from blood, obtained in a trial of the OX40 agonist ivuxolimab. Receptors originate from an adult with an advanced solid tumor such as melanoma, head and neck, liver or kidney cancer.

This clone was found once. The rearrangement joins TRBV28 to TRBJ2-3, with a weak D call TRBD2 (6 bases). V was pared by 5 bases and J by 2 bases, with 20 bases between. Per germline, CDR1 MDHEN and CDR2 SYDVKM. The CDR3 is made up of 17 amino acids. The chain's CDR3 is CASSKAVGRDPTDTQYF. CDR3 sequence (DNA): TGTGCCAGCAGTAAGGCTGTGGGGCGGGACCCCACAGATACGCAGTATTTT.

This clone was seen more than once but under ten times. The V call is TRBV19, the J call TRBJ1-1; D is unclear. V shed 0 bases and J shed 8 bases, with 7 bases lying between them. This CDR3 is 12 amino acids long. Germline V gene sequence: CDR1 LNHDA, CDR2 SQIVND (reference sequence). The CDR3 DNA follows: TGTGCCAGTAGTATAGACCTGGCGGAAGCTTTCTTT. Protein sequence: CASSIDLAEAFF.

The chain joins TRBV19 to TRBJ2-1; no clear D gene. The CDR3 loop spans 15 amino acids. The ends were cut back, 1 base at V and 0 bases at J, with 7 bases in the middle. From germline, CDR1 is LNHDA and CDR2 SQIVND (reference sequence). In DNA, the CDR3 is TGTGCCAGTAGTATAGCGGAAAGCTCCTACAATGAGCAGTTCTTC. This codes for CASSIAESSYNEQFF.

The rearrangement uses TRBV25-1 and TRBJ2-7; D not resolved. The CDR3 is 11 amino acids. CDR1 is MGHDK, CDR2 SYGVNS, per germline. Trimming took off 5 bases at V and 7 bases at J, with 9 bases between the two ends. The CDR3 sequence is CASSYLGEQYF. The CDR3 DNA sequence: TGTGCCAGCAGTTACTTGGGTGAGCAGTACTTC.

This chain joins TRBV12-5 and TRBJ2-7; TRBD1 aligns across 7 bases. The CDR3 covers 15 residues. The V and J ends lost 0 bases and 3 bases, in that order; junction bases with no gene match: 5. Germline-derived CDR1 and CDR2 are LGHNT and FRNRAP. CDR3 in DNA: TGTGCTAGTGGTTTGGTACAGGGGACAGTCTACGAGCAGTACTTC. It yields the protein CASGLVQGTVYEQYF.

The V call is TRBV30, the J call TRBJ2-1; the match to TRBD2 covers 10 bases. The V gene end was trimmed by 3 bases and the J gene end by 10 bases; junction bases not matched to a gene: 9. The CDR3 covers 14 residues. The germline CDR1 and CDR2 sequences are GTSNPN and SVGIG (reference sequence). Here the CDR3 reads CAWSVGLAGDEQFF. As DNA, the CDR3 is TGTGCCTGGAGCGTGGGTCTAGCGGGAGACGAGCAGTTCTTC.

V gene TRBV9 combines with J gene TRBJ2-2; 11 positions match TRBD2. There are 16 residues in the CDR3. Germline loops: CDR1 SGDLS, CDR2 YYNGEE. The junction had 13 bases not matched to a gene; V was cut back by 6 bases and J by 9 bases. This chain's CDR3 is CASTHGTSGKGWELFF. CDR3 DNA: TGTGCCAGCACACACGGGACTAGCGGAAAGGGTTGGGAGCTGTTTTTT.

This clone turned up a few times. This sequence joins TRBV30 and TRBJ2-1; TRBD2 might be the D (6 bases). Germline V gene data show CDR1 as GTSNPN and CDR2 as SVGIG (reference sequence). This CDR3 has 11 amino acids. V gave up 3 bases and J gave up 6 bases, with 6 bases separating them. The CDR3 region has the DNA TGTGCCTGGAGCGGGAGCAATGAGCAGTTCTTC. This gives the protein CAWSGSNEQFF. Combining the CDR3 with reference TRBV30 and TRBJ2-1 gives the whole variable domain SQTIHQWPATLVQPVGSPLSLECTVEGTSNPNLYWYRQAAGRGLQLLFYSVGIGQISSEVPQNLSASRPQDRQFILSSKKLLLSDSGFYLCAWSGSNEQFFGPGTRLTVL.

This rearrangement joins TRBV13 to TRBJ2-7; 14 bases align to TRBD2. Germline V gene data show CDR1 as PRHDT and CDR2 as FYEKMQ (reference sequence). The CDR3 is 18 residues long. Trimming removed 1 base from V and 3 bases from J; junction bases left unmatched: 8. The CDR3 DNA is TGTGCCAGCAGCTTAGCGTTAGGCGGACTAGCGGGAGGCTACGAGCAGTACTTC. Its translation is CASSLALGGLAGGYEQYF.

The chain uses TRBV27 and TRBJ2-3; D is unresolved. Trimming cost V 0 bases and J 1 base, with 8 bases left between them. The germline V gene has CDR1 MNHEY and CDR2 SMNVEV (reference sequence). The CDR3 loop spans 15 amino acids. The chain's CDR3 is CASSLSYLGTDTQYF. In DNA, the CDR3 is TGTGCCAGCAGTTTATCCTATCTGGGCACAGATACGCAGTATTTT.

The V and J genes are TRBV7-9 and TRBJ2-1; perhaps TRBD2 as D (6 bases). V was pared by 3 bases and J by 2 bases, with 11 bases between. CDR3 size: 15 residues. Germline V gene lookup returns CDR1 SEHNR and CDR2 FQNEAQ (reference sequence). CDR3 coding DNA: TGTGCCAGCAGCTTTGCAGGGAGGACCTACAATGAGCAGTTCTTC. This sequence encodes CASSFAGRTYNEQFF.

The DNA of the CDR3 is TGTGCCAGCAGCGACGGGGCACTGGGGCAGCCCCAGCATTTT. This codes for CASSDGALGQPQHF. The V and J genes are TRBV9 and TRBJ1-5; maybe TRBD1 (5 bases). With 3 bases removed from V and 7 bases from J, the gap between germline ends came to 14 bases. From germline, CDR1 is SGDLS and CDR2 YYNGEE. The CDR3 loop spans 14 amino acids.

The chain links TRBV5-1 to TRBJ2-7, with TRBD2 matching 9 bases. After removal of 2 bases from V and 4 bases from J, the junction contained 10 bases not matched to a gene. The germline V gene has CDR1 SGHRS and CDR2 YFSETQ. This CDR3 spans 16 amino acids. The CDR3 DNA sequence: TGCGCCAGCAGCTTATTTATGGGACTAGCTGGTTACGAGCAGTACTTC. Encoded protein: CASSLFMGLAGYEQYF.

In nucleotides, the CDR3 is TGTGCTAGTGGTTTAGGTGGTACACAGGGGGGTGAGCAGTTCTTC. This gives the protein CASGLGGTQGGEQFF. The chain carries TRBV12-5 and TRBJ2-1, with 8 bases fitting TRBD1. J gave up 9 bases and V 3 bases, and 10 bases lay outside the gene matches. CDR3 size: 15 residues. The germline V gene has CDR1 LGHNT and CDR2 FRNRAP. Full variable domain (missing parts from reference TRBV12-5 and TRBJ2-1): DARVTQTPRHKVTEMGQEVTMRCQPILGHNTVFWYRQTMMQGLELLAYFRNRAPLDDSGMPKDRFSAEMPDATLATLKIQPSEPRDSAVYFCASGLGGTQGGEQFFGPGTRLTVL.

V usage is TRBV7-9 and J usage is TRBJ2-7, with D unclear. Germline values: CDR1 SEHNR, CDR2 FQNEAQ (reference sequence). V lost 3 bases and J lost 0, with 9 bases in between. This CDR3 has 14 residues. CDR3 nucleotide sequence: TGTGCCAGCAGCTTTTTATGGGGCTCCTACGAGCAGTACTTC. Translated, it gives CASSFLWGSYEQYF.

This clone was found once. The rearrangement uses TRBV19 and TRBJ2-1; 7 bases are shared with TRBD2. CDR3 length equals 15 residues. From germline, CDR1 is LNHDA and CDR2 SQIVND (reference sequence). V trimming: 1 base; J trimming: 4 bases; junction bases outside the gene matches: 4. The CDR3 here is CASSIAPSGYNEQFF. DNA of the CDR3: TGTGCCAGTAGTATAGCCCCTAGCGGTTACAATGAGCAGTTCTTC.

The DNA of the CDR3 is TGTGCCAGCAGCGTAGGTTGGGCCGTGGACTATGGCTACACCTTC. This codes for CASSVGWAVDYGYTF. The chain carries TRBV9 and TRBJ1-2; D remains unclear. The V end lost 0 bases, the J end lost 3 bases, and 12 bases lay between the germline ends. This CDR3 spans 15 amino acids. The germline V gene has CDR1 SGDLS and CDR2 YYNGEE.

This clone was picked up one time. This chain joins TRBV19 and TRBJ2-1, with 7 bases fitting TRBD2. There are 17 residues in the CDR3. Germline CDR1 LNHDA, CDR2 SQIVND (reference sequence). V shed 6 bases, J shed 0 bases, and the junction held 11 bases outside the gene matches. CDR3 sequence reads: CASRNLGGASSYNEQFF. The CDR3 DNA reads as TGTGCCAGTAGAAACCTGGGAGGGGCCAGCTCCTACAATGAGCAGTTCTTC.

V gene TRBV7-8 combines with J gene TRBJ2-2; D is tentatively TRBD1 or TRBD2 (7 bases each). CDR1 is SGHVS and CDR2 is FQNEAQ in the germline V gene. The ends were cut back, 1 base at V and 5 bases at J, with 17 bases in the middle. The CDR3 extends over 17 amino acids. The CDR3 here is CASSLEGGGGKTGELFF. CDR3 sequence (DNA): TGTGCCAGCAGCTTAGAGGGGGGAGGGGGCAAGACCGGGGAGCTGTTTTTT.

This chain links TRBV7-6 with TRBJ1-1; the D gene is possibly TRBD1 (6 bases). Germline assignment: CDR1 SGHVS and CDR2 FNYEAQ. Trimming removed 5 bases from V and 1 base from J, with 11 bases in between. The CDR3 contains 14 residues. CDR3 DNA sequence: TGTGCCAGCAGCGAGCGGACAGCGAACACTGAAGCTTTCTTT. Translating it yields CASSERTANTEAFF. The entire variable domain, with the rest obtained from reference TRBV7-6 and TRBJ1-1, is as follows: GAGVSQSPRYKVTKRGQDVALRCDPISGHVSLYWYRQALGQGPEFLTYFNYEAQQDKSGLPNDRFSAERPEGSISTLTIQRTEQRDSAMYRCASSERTANTEAFFGQGTRLTVV.

V usage is TRBV14 and J usage is TRBJ2-1; TRBD2 might be the D (6 bases). This CDR3 contains 17 residues. CDR1 SGHDN and CDR2 FVKESK come from the germline V gene. V was clipped by 1 base and J by 12 bases, with 25 bases between them. The DNA for the CDR3 is TGTGCCAGCAGCCAAGCGGCAATTGGGTATAGCGGCCCGCGGCAGTTCTTC. Its translation: CASSQAAIGYSGPRQFF.

A single count supports this clone. The V call is TRBV19, the J call TRBJ1-5, with a possible D match to TRBD1 (5 bases). Between the trimmed V and J ends, which lost 6 bases and 0 bases, there was a span of 12 bases. CDR3 length equals 15 residues. Per the germline V gene, CDR1 is LNHDA and CDR2 is SQIVND (reference sequence). The DNA of the CDR3 is TGTGCCAGTAGGCCCACTGACAGTAGCAATCAGCCCCAGCATTTT. As protein: CASRPTDSSNQPQHF.

The chain recombines TRBV27 with TRBJ2-1, with D unclear. The CDR3 runs 11 residues. V shed 4 bases and J shed 14 bases, with 12 bases lying between them. Germline CDR1 and CDR2: MNHEY and SMNVEV (reference sequence). CDR3 DNA sequence: TGTGCCAGCAGTTACCCCCCGGAAGAGTTCTTC. Protein product: CASSYPPEEFF.

The chain links TRBV15 to TRBJ2-6, with D tentatively TRBD1 or TRBD2 (5 bases each). Germline V gives CDR1 LNHNV, CDR2 YYDKDF (reference sequence). V was shortened by 3 bases and J by 2 bases, with 17 bases between the two germline ends. CDR3 length equals 18 residues. This CDR3 is CATSRAGGSGAGANVLTF. CDR3 nucleotide sequence: TGTGCCACCAGCAGGGCTGGGGGTTCTGGGGCTGGGGCCAACGTCCTGACTTTC. Looking up the rest from reference TRBV15 and TRBJ2-6 gives the full variable domain: DAMVIQNPRYQVTQFGKPVTLSCSQTLNHNVMYWYQQKSSQAPKLLFHYYDKDFNNEADTPDNFQSRRPNTSFCFLDIRSPGLGDTAMYLCATSRAGGSGAGANVLTFGAGSRLTVL.

J is TRBJ2-1 and V is TRBV4-1; 7 bases line up with TRBD1. CDR3 size: 20 residues. Unmatched junction bases numbered 18, after V lost 3 bases and J lost 1 base. Germline V CDR1 and CDR2: MGHRA, YSYEKL. The CDR3 DNA sequence: TGCGCCAGCAGCCAGACCAGGGGGACAGTCACCAGGGAATCCTACAATGAGCAGTTCTTC. Its translation is CASSQTRGTVTRESYNEQFF.

V usage is TRBV7-9 and J usage is TRBJ2-1; no definite D call. The germline V and J ends were trimmed by 5 bases and 6 bases, with 8 bases remaining between them. The CDR3 length is 12 residues. Per the germline V gene, CDR1 is SEHNR and CDR2 is FQNEAQ (reference sequence). DNA of the CDR3: TGTGCCAGCAGCCTACCCCCCAATGAGCAGTTCTTC. Protein sequence: CASSLPPNEQFF.

To note about this clone: Different DNA sequences within this sample yield the same CDR3. The chain links TRBV14 to TRBJ2-2; tentatively, D is TRBD1 (5 bases). V lost 3 bases, J lost 5 bases, and 10 bases lay in between. The CDR3 is made up of 14 amino acids. The germline V gene has CDR1 SGHDN and CDR2 FVKESK. The DNA for the CDR3 is TGTGCCAGCAGCCAGTACAGGTCTACCGGGGAGCTGTTTTTT. Translating it yields CASSQYRSTGELFF.

This clone occurred once. The genes are TRBV7-9 and TRBJ1-4; D unresolved. Germline CDR1 SEHNR, CDR2 FQNEAQ (reference sequence). V dropped 4 bases and J dropped 4 bases, with 7 bases sitting between them. This CDR3 is built from 13 residues. The CDR3 loop reads CASSSDFNEKLFF. The CDR3 DNA reads TGTGCCAGCAGCTCGGACTTTAATGAAAAACTGTTTTTT.

The table lists this clone with a count of one. This rearrangement joins TRBV9 to TRBJ2-7, with D maybe TRBD1 (6 bases). CDR1 SGDLS and CDR2 YYNGEE come from the germline V gene. V lost 3 bases and J 2 bases, leaving 12 bases between the germline ends. The CDR3 runs to 14 residues. The CDR3 here is CASSAGDIAYEQYF. DNA of the CDR3: TGTGCCAGCAGCGCCGGGGACATTGCCTACGAGCAGTACTTC.

With respect to this clone: This is likely an artifact of a read error, given a far larger clone one base away. The same CDR3 arises from other DNA sequences in this sample as well. The rearrangement links TRBV27 to TRBJ2-7; 9 nucleotides match TRBD1. J gave up 4 bases and V 5 bases, and 3 bases lay outside the gene matches. This CDR3 has 13 amino acids. Germline CDR1 and CDR2: MNHEY and SMNVEV (reference sequence). Here the CDR3 reads CASSPGQGYEQYF. In DNA form, the CDR3 reads TGTGCCAGCAGTCCGGGACAGGGATACGAGCAGTACTTC.